The text below deals with one T cell receptor beta chain. Its antigen is as yet unknown. Deep sequencing aimed at 1 in 200,000 to 1 in 1 million T cells' resolution. Method: immunoSEQ multiplex PCR; TCRdb's copy keeps in-frame clones and lacks some. The sample has about 130,000 clones, 75% to 90% seen once. The CDR3 spans 15 residues. The germline V gene has CDR1 SGHNT and CDR2 YYREEE (reference sequence). V trimming: 4 bases; J trimming: 7 bases; junction bases outside the gene matches: 6. Roughly 1.8 micrograms of genomic DNA (from cryopreserved PBMCs) were used for TCR beta libraries. This specimen comes from a study of cytotoxic CD8 clonotypes in ibrutinib-treated CLL. Findings of the study overall: Under treatment, the uncommon public clonotypes either contracted or remained stable. Clonality rose at ibrutinib response and fell back toward baseline at progression.

V usage is TRBV5-4 and J usage is TRBJ2-7, with 15 bases lining up with TRBD2. The starting material was PBMCs, obtained after 24 months of ibrutinib treatment. The receptor was isolated from a human donor with chronic lymphocytic leukemia. The CDR3 loop is CASSPRTSGGAEQYF. CDR3 bases: TGTGCCAGCAGCCCCCGGACTAGCGGGGGGGCAGAGCAGTACTTC.